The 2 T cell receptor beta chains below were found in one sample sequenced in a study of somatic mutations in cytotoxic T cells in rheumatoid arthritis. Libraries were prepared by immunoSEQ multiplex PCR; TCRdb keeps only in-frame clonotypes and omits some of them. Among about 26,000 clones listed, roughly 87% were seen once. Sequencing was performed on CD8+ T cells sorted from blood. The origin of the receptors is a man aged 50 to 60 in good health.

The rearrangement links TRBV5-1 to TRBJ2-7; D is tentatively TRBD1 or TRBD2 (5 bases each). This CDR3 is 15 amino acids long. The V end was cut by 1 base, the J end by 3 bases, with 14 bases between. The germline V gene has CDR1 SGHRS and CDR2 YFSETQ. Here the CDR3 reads CASSLSGPNIYEQYF. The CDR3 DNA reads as TGCGCCAGCAGCTTGTCGGGGCCGAATATCTACGAGCAGTACTTC.

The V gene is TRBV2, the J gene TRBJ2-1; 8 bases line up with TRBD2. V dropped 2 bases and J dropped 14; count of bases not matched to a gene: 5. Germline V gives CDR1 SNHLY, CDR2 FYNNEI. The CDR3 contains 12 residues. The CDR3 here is CASSEQREKEFF. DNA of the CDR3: TGTGCCAGCAGTGAACAGCGGGAGAAGGAGTTCTTC. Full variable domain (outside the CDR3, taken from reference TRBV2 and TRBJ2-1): EPEVTQTPSHQVTQMGQEVILRCVPISNHLYFYWYRQILGQKVEFLVSFYNNEISEKSEIFDDQFSVERPDGSNFTLKIRSTKLEDSAMYFCASSEQREKEFFGPGTRLTVL.